This T cell receptor (beta chain) was sequenced during a study of human T cells and chemical hapten exposure. A single record per CDR3 protein comes from TCRdb applying MiXCR to the RACE reads. The sample comprises under 200,000 distinct CDR3 sequences, about 14% of which are singletons, and 1.7% rests with the top ten. Time point indicated: patch test 1, 2 weeks after DPC sensitization. Stated treatment: therapeutic diphenylcyclopropenone sensitization with weekly scalp DPC. Trimming removed 0 bases from V and 3 bases from J; junction bases left unmatched: 19. Looked up from germline, CDR1 is SGHNT and CDR2 is YYREEE (reference sequence). The CDR3 loop spans 20 amino acids.

The sequenced sample was whole blood, obtained in connection with sensitization to the hapten diphenylcyclopropenone (DPC). The TCR was taken from a woman aged 25 to 45 with alopecia areata. Some clones in this sample may be carry-over from other donors' samples. The gene calls are TRBV5-4 and TRBJ2-3; 7 bases align to TRBD1. The CDR3 nucleotides are TGTGCCAGCAGCTTGGGGCCTCATCGCCGACAGGGATCCCGTACAGATACGCAGTATTTT. Its protein is CASSLGPHRRQGSRTDTQYF. The complete variable domain, with remaining parts taken from reference TRBV5-4 and TRBJ2-3, reads ETGVTQSPTHLIKTRGQQVTLRCSSQSGHNTVSWYQQALGQGPQFIFQYYREEENGRGNFPPRFSGLQFPNYSSELNVNALELDDSALYLCASSLGPHRRQGSRTDTQYFGPGTRLTVL.